A single sample is the source of the 26 T cell receptor beta chains below, sequenced in a study of blood T cell repertoires in COVID-19. The method was immunoSEQ multiplex PCR; TCRdb's version includes in-frame clones alone and lacks a portion of them. The sample shows around 300,000 clones, approximately 90% of them seen only once. Sequenced input: PBMCs or T cells enriched from blood (not recorded which). The receptors originated from a woman younger than 30 who had recovered from COVID-19.

The chain is built from TRBV5-6 and TRBJ2-3; TRBD2 aligns across 9 bases. In germline, CDR1 is SGHDT, CDR2 YYEEEE. The CDR3 length is 17 residues. Germline trimming cut 2 bases from V and 0 bases from J; bases unmatched to any gene: 7. The CDR3 is CASSFSLAGTSTDTQYF. The CDR3, as DNA: TGTGCCAGCAGCTTCTCGCTAGCGGGAACGAGCACAGATACGCAGTATTTT.

V is TRBV12-5 and J is TRBJ2-3, with D possibly matching TRBD2 (6 bases). The V gene lost 6 bases and the J gene lost 4 bases, with 14 bases spanning the gap. There are 14 residues in the CDR3. Germline values: CDR1 LGHNT, CDR2 FRNRAP. CDR3 in amino acids: CASGSGTFPDTQYF. Here the CDR3 DNA reads TGTGCTAGTGGATCAGGGACTTTTCCAGATACGCAGTATTTT.

This rearrangement joins TRBV9 to TRBJ1-1; TRBD1 aligns across 7 bases. This CDR3 is 15 amino acids long. CDR1 is SGDLS and CDR2 is YYNGEE in the germline V gene. The V segment lost 0 bases and the J segment 4 bases; nucleotides outside the gene matches: 6. The CDR3 sequence: CASSVGSGGTTEAFF. DNA of the CDR3: TGTGCCAGCAGCGTAGGTTCAGGGGGGACCACTGAAGCTTTCTTT. Full variable domain (rest looked up from reference TRBV9 and TRBJ1-1): DSGVTQTPKHLITATGQRVTLRCSPRSGDLSVYWYQQSLDQGLQFLIQYYNGEERAKGNILERFSAQQFPDLHSELNLSSLELGDSALYFCASSVGSGGTTEAFFGQGTRLTVV.

This clone was counted a single time. The chain couples TRBV9 to TRBJ1-2; D is perhaps TRBD1 (5 bases). V was clipped by 3 bases and J by 5 bases, with 14 bases between them. The CDR3 sequence is 14 residues long. Germline loops: CDR1 SGDLS, CDR2 YYNGEE. The CDR3, as DNA: TGTGCCAGCAGCGAACAATCGGGACTTTATGGCTACACCTTC. This gives the protein CASSEQSGLYGYTF.

The rearrangement links TRBV19 to TRBJ1-2; 7 bases match TRBD1. Germline CDR1 and CDR2: LNHDA and SQIVND (reference sequence). V dropped 6 bases and J dropped 8; count of bases not matched to a gene: 18. This CDR3 is 16 amino acids long. The CDR3 is CASSHRGTASVLGYTF. Here the CDR3 DNA reads TGTGCCAGTAGCCACCGAGGGACAGCGAGTGTGTTGGGCTACACCTTC.

The rearrangement links TRBV6-2 or TRBV6-3 to TRBJ2-3, with TRBD1 matching 8 bases. The ends lost 6 bases at V and 3 bases at J; junction bases unmatched: 8. The germline gives CDR1 MNHEY, CDR2 SVGEGT. This CDR3 has 15 residues. The CDR3 nucleotides are TGTGCCAGCAGCCGGACAGGGATTTGGACAGATACGCAGTATTTT. This encodes CASSRTGIWTDTQYF.

The rearrangement joins TRBV5-1 to TRBJ2-7, with 11 bases fitting TRBD1. The trim removed 3 bases at V and 1 base at J, leaving 3 bases unmatched. CDR1 and CDR2 (germline): SGHRS, YFSETQ. This CDR3 comprises 15 residues. The CDR3 DNA is TGCGCCAGCAGCTGGTGGGACAGGGGGTCCTACGAGCAGTACTTC. Translated, it gives CASSWWDRGSYEQYF.

This chain links TRBV5-6 with TRBJ2-7, with a tentative D call TRBD2 (5 bases). V shed 0 bases and J shed 3 bases, with 13 bases lying between them. The germline CDR1 and CDR2 sequences are SGHDT and YYEEEE. The CDR3 contains 15 residues. The CDR3 reads CASSLGPGVGYEQYF. The CDR3 nucleotides read TGTGCCAGCAGCTTGGGTCCCGGGGTCGGCTACGAGCAGTACTTC.

The chain combines TRBV9 with TRBJ1-5; maybe TRBD1 (5 bases). Germline-derived CDR1 and CDR2 are SGDLS and YYNGEE. V lost 4 bases, J lost 8 bases, and 19 bases lay in between. This CDR3 spans 15 amino acids. The CDR3 loop is CASSPGLNSPEPQHF. CDR3 DNA: TGTGCCAGCAGCCCAGGGTTAAACAGTCCGGAGCCCCAGCATTTT.

The CDR3 sequence: CASSLQDNNGEKLFF. For the CDR3, the DNA is TGTGCCAGCAGTTTACAGGACAACAATGGTGAAAAACTGTTTTTT. The J gene is TRBJ1-4, the V gene TRBV6-5, with D possibly being TRBD1 (5 bases). The CDR3 runs to 15 residues. Germline CDR1 and CDR2: MNHEY and SVGAGI. The V and J ends lost 4 bases and 7 bases respectively, with 16 bases between them.

The gene calls are TRBV5-5 and TRBJ1-2; D might be TRBD1 (5 bases). Deletions cut 0 bases from V and 3 bases from J, with 12 bases between. The germline V gene encodes CDR1 SGHKS and CDR2 YYEKEE (reference sequence). The CDR3 spans 15 residues. The CDR3 region has the DNA TGTGCCAGCAGCTTGGGCCAGGGAATGGACTATGGCTACACCTTC. This encodes CASSLGQGMDYGYTF.

This sequence joins TRBV5-1 and TRBJ1-6; a possible D gene is TRBD1 (6 bases). The CDR3 has 16 amino acids. Germline V gives CDR1 SGHRS, CDR2 YFSETQ. Trimming removed 5 bases at V and 2 bases at J, with 14 bases between. CDR3 in DNA: TGCGCCAGCAGACGACAGGATCCAACCTATAATTCACCCCTCCACTTT. Its translation: CASRRQDPTYNSPLHF.

The genes are TRBV12-3 or TRBV12-4 and TRBJ1-2; D remains unclear. CDR3 length: 12 amino acids. V lost 5 bases to trimming and J lost 4 bases, with 8 bases between them. The CDR3 sequence is CASSKEVYGYTF. Written as DNA, the CDR3 is TGTGCCAGCAGTAAAGAGGTCTATGGCTACACCTTC.

The chain couples TRBV10-2 to TRBJ1-1; no clear D gene. In germline, CDR1 is WSHSY, CDR2 SAAADI. The CDR3 contains 14 residues. V was cut by 8 bases and J by 2 bases, with 15 bases left in between. The CDR3 coding sequence is TGCGCCAGCCAGGATTCAGTAACCAACACTGAAGCTTTCTTT. Translated: CASQDSVTNTEAFF.

This clone was detected once. The CDR3 loop reads CSVEDSGVWYGYTF. The CDR3 DNA sequence: TGCAGCGTTGAAGATTCGGGGGTTTGGTATGGCTACACCTTC. The chain links TRBV29-1 to TRBJ1-2, with a weak D call TRBD1 (5 bases). Trimming took off 0 bases at V and 5 bases at J, with 13 bases between the two ends. This CDR3 region has 14 residues. Germline CDR1 SQVTM, CDR2 ANQGSEA.

This chain links TRBV4-1 with TRBJ2-7, with D unclear. Germline lookup yields CDR1 MGHRA and CDR2 YSYEKL. With 4 bases removed from V and 2 bases from J, the gap between germline ends came to 12 bases. The length of the CDR3 is 14 residues. The CDR3 region is CASSPRDEAYEQYF. The CDR3 DNA reads TGCGCCAGCAGCCCCCGAGACGAGGCCTACGAGCAGTACTTC.

The chain joins TRBV5-4 to TRBJ2-5; 7 bases match TRBD2. J was trimmed by 2 bases and V by 2 bases; bases with no gene match: 3. The CDR3 runs to 14 residues. CDR1 is SGHNT, CDR2 YYREEE, per germline (reference sequence). CDR3 loop: CASSFPGGQETQYF. CDR3 DNA sequence: TGTGCCAGCAGCTTTCCGGGGGGACAAGAGACCCAGTACTTC.

This chain uses TRBV18 with TRBJ1-2; 9 bases match TRBD1. V lost 3 bases, J lost 7 bases, and 9 bases stayed unmatched. Germline V gene lookup returns CDR1 KGHSH and CDR2 LQKENI. This CDR3 comprises 15 residues. CDR3 DNA sequence: TGTGCCAGCTCACCCATAGTCCAGGGACAGGGTGGCTACACCTTC. This codes for CASSPIVQGQGGYTF.

The chain carries TRBV9 and TRBJ2-1, with 12 bases that match TRBD2. The CDR3 spans 16 residues. Germline values: CDR1 SGDLS, CDR2 YYNGEE. Trimming removed 3 bases from V and 4 bases from J; junction bases left unmatched: 5. The CDR3 reads CASSASGGAGYNEQFF. The DNA for the CDR3 is TGTGCCAGCAGCGCTAGCGGGGGGGCCGGGTACAATGAGCAGTTCTTC. Filled out from reference TRBV9 and TRBJ2-1, the complete variable domain reads DSGVTQTPKHLITATGQRVTLRCSPRSGDLSVYWYQQSLDQGLQFLIQYYNGEERAKGNILERFSAQQFPDLHSELNLSSLELGDSALYFCASSASGGAGYNEQFFGPGTRLTVL.

V gene TRBV2 combines with J gene TRBJ1-5; 7 bases are shared with TRBD1. Germline CDR1 reads SNHLY; CDR2 reads FYNNEI. This CDR3 contains 14 residues. V lost 1 base and J lost 7; bases outside the gene matches: 4. The CDR3 DNA follows: TGTGCCAGCAGTGAAGGACAGGGTGACCAGCCCCAGCATTTT. Protein product: CASSEGQGDQPQHF.

The chain is built from TRBV9 and TRBJ2-5; 7 bases are shared with TRBD2. The germline V gene encodes CDR1 SGDLS and CDR2 YYNGEE. Trimming removed 3 bases from V and 5 bases from J; junction bases left unmatched: 10. This CDR3 spans 15 amino acids. CDR3 protein: CASSALGGAGETQYF. CDR3 DNA: TGTGCCAGCAGCGCGCTGGGAGGGGCGGGGGAGACCCAGTACTTC. Full variable domain (rest looked up from reference TRBV9 and TRBJ2-5): DSGVTQTPKHLITATGQRVTLRCSPRSGDLSVYWYQQSLDQGLQFLIQYYNGEERAKGNILERFSAQQFPDLHSELNLSSLELGDSALYFCASSALGGAGETQYFGPGTRLLVL.

The chain links TRBV7-2 to TRBJ1-3, with D perhaps TRBD1 (5 bases). V was cut by 1 base and J by 0 bases, with 13 bases left in between. Germline V gives CDR1 SGHTA, CDR2 FQGNSA. The CDR3 is 17 amino acids. As DNA, the CDR3 is TGTGCCAGCAGCTTAGGCGCAGGGCCTAACTCTGGAAACACCATATATTTT. As protein: CASSLGAGPNSGNTIYF.

V usage is TRBV24-1 and J usage is TRBJ1-2; no definite D call. Germline values: CDR1 KGHDR, CDR2 SFDVKD. V lost 5 bases to trimming and J lost 7 bases, with 4 bases between them. The CDR3 extends over 10 amino acids. This chain's CDR3 is CATSVAGYTF. DNA of the CDR3: TGTGCCACCAGTGTGGCTGGCTACACCTTC.

This clone was found once. The genes are TRBV6-4 and TRBJ1-5, with unresolved D. Germline V lookup: CDR1 MRHNA, CDR2 SNTAGT. With 10 bases removed from V and 8 bases from J, the gap between germline ends came to 12 bases. The CDR3 runs to 11 residues. For the CDR3, the DNA is TGTGCCACCGCTTTAATAGAGCCCCAGCATTTT. It is translated as CATALIEPQHF.

The chain has TRBV3-1 (or the pseudogene TRBV3-2) and TRBJ1-2; D possibly corresponds to TRBD1 (5 bases). The germline V gene encodes CDR1 LGHDT and CDR2 YNNKEL (reference sequence). There are 13 residues in the CDR3. Trimming took 2 bases from V and 8 from J, leaving 12 bases between them. The DNA of the CDR3 is TGTGCCAGCAGCCAAACGGTGCAGGGAGGCTACACCTTC. Translating it yields CASSQTVQGGYTF.

V is TRBV20-1 and J is TRBJ1-6; D possibly corresponds to TRBD1 (6 bases). Germline CDR1 reads DFQATT; CDR2 reads SNEGSKA (reference sequence). This CDR3 is built from 13 residues. Between the trimmed V and J ends, which lost 3 bases and 11 bases, there was a span of 14 bases. The CDR3 DNA reads as TGCAGTGCTAGTGATAACAGGGCGGCACCCCTCCACTTT. Translated, it gives CSASDNRAAPLHF.